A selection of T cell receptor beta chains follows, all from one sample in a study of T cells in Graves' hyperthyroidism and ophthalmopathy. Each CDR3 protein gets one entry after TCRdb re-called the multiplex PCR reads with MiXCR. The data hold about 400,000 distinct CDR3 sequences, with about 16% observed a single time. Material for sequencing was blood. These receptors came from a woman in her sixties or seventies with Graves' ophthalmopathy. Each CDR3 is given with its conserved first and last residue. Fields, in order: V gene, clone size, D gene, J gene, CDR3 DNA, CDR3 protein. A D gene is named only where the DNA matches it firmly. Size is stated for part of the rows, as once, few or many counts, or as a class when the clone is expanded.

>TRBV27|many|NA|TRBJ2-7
TGTGCCAGCAGCCCACAGGTGGGCGTATACGAGCAGTACTTC
CASSPQVGVYEQYF
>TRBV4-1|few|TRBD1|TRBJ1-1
TGCGCCAGCAGCCAATCCGACAGGGTATGGACTGAAGCTTTCTTT
CASSQSDRVWTEAFF
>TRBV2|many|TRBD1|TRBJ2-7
TGTGCCAGCAGTGACGAATTAGGGGGCGGGCGGTACTTC
CASSDELGGGRYF
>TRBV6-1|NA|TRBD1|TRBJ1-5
TGTGCCAGCTCACCCTTTGTGGGACAGGGGGAGCCCCAGCATTTT
CASSPFVGQGEPQHF
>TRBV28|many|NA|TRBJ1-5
TGTGCCAGCAGTTTATCACGGGCCCTCGGGGATCAGCCCCAGCATTTT
CASSLSRALGDQPQHF
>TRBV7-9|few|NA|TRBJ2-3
TGTGCCAGCAGCTTATCTCGCGGGATCACAGATACGCAGTATTTT
CASSLSRGITDTQYF
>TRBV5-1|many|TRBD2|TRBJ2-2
TGCGCCAGCTACTCCTCGACTAGCGGGACGACCGGGGAGCTGTTTTTT
CASYSSTSGTTGELFF
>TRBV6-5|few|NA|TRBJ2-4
TGTGCCAGCAGTTACGCGCGACAGGACCCCAGGCACATTCAGTACTTC
CASSYARQDPRHIQYF
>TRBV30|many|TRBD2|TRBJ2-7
TGTGCCTGGAGCTCCGCAGCGGGATCCTACGAGCAGTACTTC
CAWSSAAGSYEQYF
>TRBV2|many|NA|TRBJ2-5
TGTGCCAGCAGTGGACCCGGGACCTTCTCCCTTGGGGAGACCCAGTACTTC
CASSGPGTFSLGETQYF
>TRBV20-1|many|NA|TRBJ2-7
TGCAGTGCTAGAGATCAGTGGTTCGAGCAGTACTTC
CSARDQWFEQYF
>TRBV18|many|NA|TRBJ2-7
TGTGCCAGCTCACCCGTGCTTGGCGAGCAGTACTTC
CASSPVLGEQYF
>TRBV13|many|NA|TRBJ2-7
TGTGCCAGCAGCTTCGGCAGGGGAGCATACGAGCAGTACTTC
CASSFGRGAYEQYF
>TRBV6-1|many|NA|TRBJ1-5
TGTGCCAGCAGTGAAACGGACGGCAATCAGCCCCAGCATTTT
CASSETDGNQPQHF
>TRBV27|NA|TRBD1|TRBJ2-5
TGTGCCAGCAGTCCCCGGGACAGGGGGCGCCCAGAGACCCAGTACTTC
CASSPRDRGRPETQYF
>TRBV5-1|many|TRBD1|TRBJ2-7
TGCGCCAGCAGCTACGAGGACAGGGGGATGGACGAGCAGTACTTC
CASSYEDRGMDEQYF